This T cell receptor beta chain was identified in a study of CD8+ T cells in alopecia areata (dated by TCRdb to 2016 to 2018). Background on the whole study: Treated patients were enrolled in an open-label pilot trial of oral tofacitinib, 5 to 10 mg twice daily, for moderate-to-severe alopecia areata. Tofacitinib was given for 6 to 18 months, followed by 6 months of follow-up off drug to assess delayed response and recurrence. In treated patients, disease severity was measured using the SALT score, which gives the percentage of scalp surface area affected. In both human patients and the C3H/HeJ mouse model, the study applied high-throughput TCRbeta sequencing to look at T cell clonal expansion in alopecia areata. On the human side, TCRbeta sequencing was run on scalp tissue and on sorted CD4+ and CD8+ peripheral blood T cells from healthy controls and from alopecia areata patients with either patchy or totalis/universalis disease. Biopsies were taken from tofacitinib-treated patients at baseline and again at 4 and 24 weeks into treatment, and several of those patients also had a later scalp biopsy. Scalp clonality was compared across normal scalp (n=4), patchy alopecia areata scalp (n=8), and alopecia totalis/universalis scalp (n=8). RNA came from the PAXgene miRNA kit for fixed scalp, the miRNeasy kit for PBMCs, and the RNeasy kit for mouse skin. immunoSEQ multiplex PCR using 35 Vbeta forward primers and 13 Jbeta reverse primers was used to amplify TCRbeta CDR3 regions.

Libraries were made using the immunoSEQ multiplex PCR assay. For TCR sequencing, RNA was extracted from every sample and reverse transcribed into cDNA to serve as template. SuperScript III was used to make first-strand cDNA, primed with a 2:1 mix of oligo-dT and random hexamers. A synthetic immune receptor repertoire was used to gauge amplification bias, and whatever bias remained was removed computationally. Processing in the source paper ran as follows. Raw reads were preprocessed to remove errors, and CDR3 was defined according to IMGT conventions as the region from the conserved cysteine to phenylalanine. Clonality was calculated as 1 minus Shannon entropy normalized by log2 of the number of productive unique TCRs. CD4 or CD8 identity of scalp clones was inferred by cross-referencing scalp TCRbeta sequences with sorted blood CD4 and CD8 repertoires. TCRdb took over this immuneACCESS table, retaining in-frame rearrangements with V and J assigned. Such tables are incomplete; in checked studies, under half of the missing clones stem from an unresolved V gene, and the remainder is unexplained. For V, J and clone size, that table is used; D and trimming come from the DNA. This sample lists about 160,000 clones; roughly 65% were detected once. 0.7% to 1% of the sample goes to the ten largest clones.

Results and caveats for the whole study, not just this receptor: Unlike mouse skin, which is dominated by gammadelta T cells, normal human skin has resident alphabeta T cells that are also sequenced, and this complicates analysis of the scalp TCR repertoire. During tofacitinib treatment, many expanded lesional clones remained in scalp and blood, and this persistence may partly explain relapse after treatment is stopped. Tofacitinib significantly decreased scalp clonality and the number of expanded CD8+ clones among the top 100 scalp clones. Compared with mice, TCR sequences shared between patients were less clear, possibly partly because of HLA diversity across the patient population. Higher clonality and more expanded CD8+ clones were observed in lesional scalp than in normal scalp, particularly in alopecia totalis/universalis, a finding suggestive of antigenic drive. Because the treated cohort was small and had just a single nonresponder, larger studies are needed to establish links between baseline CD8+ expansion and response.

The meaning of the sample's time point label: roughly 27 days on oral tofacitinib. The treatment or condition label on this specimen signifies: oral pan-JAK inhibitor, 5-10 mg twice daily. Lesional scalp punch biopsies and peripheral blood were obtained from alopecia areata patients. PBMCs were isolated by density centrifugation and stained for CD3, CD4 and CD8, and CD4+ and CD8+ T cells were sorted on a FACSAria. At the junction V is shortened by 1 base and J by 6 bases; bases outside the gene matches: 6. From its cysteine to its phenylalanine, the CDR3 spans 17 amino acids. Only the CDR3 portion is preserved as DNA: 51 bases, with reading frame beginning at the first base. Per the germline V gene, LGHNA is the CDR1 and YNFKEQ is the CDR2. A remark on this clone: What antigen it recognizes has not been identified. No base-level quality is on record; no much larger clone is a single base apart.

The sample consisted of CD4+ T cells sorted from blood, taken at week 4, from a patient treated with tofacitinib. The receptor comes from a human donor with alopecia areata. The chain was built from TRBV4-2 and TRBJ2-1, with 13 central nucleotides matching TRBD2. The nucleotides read TGTGCCAGCAGCCAAGTACCGGGACTAGCGGGGCTCAATGAGCAGTTCTTC. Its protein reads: CASSQVPGLAGLNEQFF.